One sample yielded the 20 T cell receptor beta chains listed below, sequenced in a study of Graves' ophthalmopathy and Graves' hyperthyroidism. Beta-chain TCR CDR3 regions were amplified from RNA transcripts. HTBI primers primed a first-round RT-PCR, and a second-round multiplex PCR followed. TCRdb called the multiplex PCR reads again in MiXCR, with one record for every CDR3 protein. The table has under 250,000 distinct CDR3 sequences, approximately 28% seen once; the top ten hold 9.1%. Sequenced: peripheral blood. These receptor sequences come from a man between 50 and 59 years old with Graves' ophthalmopathy.

This sequence joins TRBV25-1 and TRBJ1-6; D is uncertain. Germline V gene lookup returns CDR1 MGHDK and CDR2 SYGVNS. The ends were cut back, 5 bases at V and 7 bases at J, with 12 bases in the middle. There are 14 residues in the CDR3. CDR3 DNA: TGTGCCAGCAGTCTGTTCCAGGTCAATTCACCCCTCCACTTT. Its translation is CASSLFQVNSPLHF.

This clonotype occurred many times. V gene TRBV6-1 combines with J gene TRBJ1-2, with D possibly being TRBD1 (5 bases). The germline V gene encodes CDR1 MNHNS and CDR2 SASEGT. CDR3 length: 14 amino acids. Trimming stripped 5 bases from V and 5 bases from J, with 15 bases between. Here the CDR3 reads CASSKTTEGYGYTF. The CDR3 bases are TGTGCCAGCAGTAAGACTACGGAGGGGTATGGCTACACCTTC.

This clonotype has at least ten counts. V usage is TRBV20-1 and J usage is TRBJ2-7; TRBD2 matches at 16 bases. With V trimmed by 3 bases and J by 6 bases, 11 bases remained unmatched. The CDR3 spans 17 residues. Germline-derived CDR1 and CDR2 are DFQATT and SNEGSKA (reference sequence). In DNA, the CDR3 is TGCAGTGCTAGGCCGGGGGCGGGGACTAGCGGGAGGGTCGAGCAGTACTTC. This sequence encodes CSARPGAGTSGRVEQYF.

The V and J genes are TRBV6-2 or TRBV6-3 and TRBJ1-1, with D unclear. The CDR3 sequence is 15 residues long. Germline V gives CDR1 MNHEY, CDR2 SVGEGT. Trimming took 6 bases from V and 2 from J, leaving 16 bases between them. CDR3 amino acids: CASSSASRVNTEAFF. The CDR3 DNA sequence: TGTGCCAGCAGCTCAGCCTCGAGAGTAAACACTGAAGCTTTCTTT.

V is TRBV5-4 and J is TRBJ1-5, with unresolved D. The CDR3 runs to 17 residues. The germline gives CDR1 SGHNT, CDR2 YYREEE (reference sequence). V dropped 0 bases and J dropped 2 bases, with 15 bases sitting between them. Written as DNA, the CDR3 is TGTGCCAGCAGCTTGGGGCGACGGATCACGGGCAATCAGCCCCAGCATTTT. Amino acids: CASSLGRRITGNQPQHF.

This clonotype was observed a single time. The chain is built from TRBV27 and TRBJ1-2; tentative D call: TRBD1 (6 bases). The CDR3 sequence is 13 residues long. The germline CDR1 and CDR2 sequences are MNHEY and SMNVEV (reference sequence). V was cut by 3 bases and J by 6 bases, with 11 bases left in between. CDR3 region: CASSLKRGDGYTF. CDR3 sequence (DNA): TGTGCCAGCAGTTTGAAAAGGGGGGATGGCTACACCTTC.

Ten or more counts support this clonotype. J is TRBJ1-6 and V is TRBV7-6; the D is unclear. The V end was cut by 1 base, the J end by 8 bases, with 6 bases between. CDR1 SGHVS and CDR2 FNYEAQ come from the germline V gene. CDR3 length: 13 amino acids. CDR3 residues: CASSLDPHSPLHF. As DNA, the CDR3 is TGTGCCAGCAGCTTAGACCCCCATTCACCCCTCCACTTT.

This clonotype showed up many times. The gene calls are TRBV12-5 and TRBJ2-7; 8 bases are a match to TRBD1. This CDR3 comprises 17 residues. The trim removed 2 bases at V and 1 base at J, leaving 10 bases unmatched. CDR1 is LGHNT, CDR2 FRNRAP, per germline. The DNA of the CDR3 is TGTGCTAGTGGTTTGAAATCTGGGGACAGGCGGTCCTACGAGCAGTACTTC. Encoded protein: CASGLKSGDRRSYEQYF.

This clonotype was seen at least ten times. The chain uses TRBV15 and TRBJ1-5; 9 nucleotides match TRBD1. The length of the CDR3 is 16 residues. J lost 4 bases, V lost 5 bases, and 9 bases had no gene match. Germline V gives CDR1 LNHNV, CDR2 YYDKDF (reference sequence). This chain's CDR3 is CATSRIPGQGNQPQHF. CDR3 nucleotides: TGTGCCACCAGCCGGATTCCGGGACAGGGTAATCAGCCCCAGCATTTT.

This clonotype was detected ten times or more. V gene TRBV11-2 combines with J gene TRBJ1-3; D call uncertain. CDR1 and CDR2 (germline): SGHAT, FQNNGV. V was shortened by 3 bases and J by 0 bases, with 12 bases between the two germline ends. The CDR3 length is 16 residues. CDR3 amino acids: CASSFGPTYSGNTIYF. CDR3 nucleotide sequence: TGTGCCAGCAGCTTTGGCCCTACTTACTCTGGAAACACCATATATTTT.

This clonotype was counted ten times or more. This chain uses TRBV29-1 with TRBJ2-2; TRBD1 agrees at 10 bases. Germline lookup yields CDR1 SQVTM and CDR2 ANQGSEA. The CDR3 covers 12 residues. Trimming removed 7 bases from V and 6 bases from J; junction bases left unmatched: 2. The CDR3 DNA follows: TGCAGCGCGGACAGGGGGGCCGGGGAGCTGTTTTTT. Protein product: CSADRGAGELFF.

This clonotype showed up many times. The V gene is TRBV25-1, the J gene TRBJ1-2, with D possibly being TRBD1 (6 bases). V lost 3 bases and J 4 bases, leaving 6 bases between the germline ends. Germline V gene lookup returns CDR1 MGHDK and CDR2 SYGVNS. The CDR3 has 12 amino acids. CDR3 bases: TGTGCCAGCAGTGAGGACAGCTATGGCTACACCTTC. Its protein is CASSEDSYGYTF.

This clonotype was observed at least ten times. The V call is TRBV15, the J call TRBJ1-3; a possible D gene is TRBD1 (6 bases). Trimming removed 3 bases at V and 0 bases at J, with 21 bases between. From germline, CDR1 is LNHNV and CDR2 YYDKDF (reference sequence). The CDR3 is 19 amino acids. The CDR3 reads CATSRPGQIMRGSGNTIYF. In nucleotides, the CDR3 is TGTGCCACCAGCAGGCCGGGACAAATTATGCGGGGCTCTGGAAACACCATATATTTT. The variable domain in full, completed from reference TRBV15 and TRBJ1-3, reads DAMVIQNPRYQVTQFGKPVTLSCSQTLNHNVMYWYQQKSSQAPKLLFHYYDKDFNNEADTPDNFQSRRPNTSFCFLDIRSPGLGDTAMYLCATSRPGQIMRGSGNTIYFGEGSWLTVV.

This clonotype was detected ten times or more. The chain couples TRBV6-2 or TRBV6-3 to TRBJ2-2; D gene ambiguous. From germline, CDR1 is MNHEY and CDR2 SVGEGT. The V and J ends lost 8 bases and 6 bases respectively, with 13 bases between them. The CDR3 is made up of 13 amino acids. The CDR3 nucleotides read TGTGCCAGCCAAACGTTGGGGTCCGGGGAGCTGTTTTTT. Translation gives CASQTLGSGELFF.

This clonotype showed up many times. The chain combines TRBV27 with TRBJ2-7, with 8 nucleotides matching TRBD1. Germline V gives CDR1 MNHEY, CDR2 SMNVEV (reference sequence). Trimming removed 5 bases from V and 1 base from J; junction bases left unmatched: 7. This CDR3 spans 15 amino acids. Here the CDR3 DNA reads TGTGCCAGCAGTAGGGGTTACAGGGGGTCCTACGAGCAGTACTTC. This sequence encodes CASSRGYRGSYEQYF.

This clonotype was seen ten or more times. CDR3 nucleotide sequence: TGTGCCAGCAGTTGGACAGCCAGCGGACTAGCGGATGGCGAGCAGTACTTC. This codes for CASSWTASGLADGEQYF. The chain recombines TRBV6-5 with TRBJ2-7; 10 bases line up with TRBD2. J gave up 6 bases and V 4 bases, and 15 bases lay outside the gene matches. Germline V gene sequence: CDR1 MNHEY, CDR2 SVGAGI. This CDR3 is built from 17 residues.

The rearrangement joins TRBV24-1 to TRBJ2-4; possibly TRBD1 for D (6 bases). This CDR3 is 14 amino acids long. The ends were cut back, 3 bases at V and 5 bases at J, with 10 bases in the middle. The germline V gene encodes CDR1 KGHDR and CDR2 SFDVKD. Here the CDR3 reads CATSDPGHENIQYF. The CDR3 DNA is TGTGCCACCAGTGATCCGGGACACGAAAACATTCAGTACTTC.

In its sample, this clonotype was seen many times. The gene calls are TRBV19 and TRBJ2-7; possible D gene TRBD2, 5 bases. This CDR3 contains 15 residues. The V and J ends lost 5 bases and 7 bases respectively, with 21 bases between them. In germline, CDR1 is LNHDA, CDR2 SQIVND (reference sequence). The CDR3 coding sequence is TGTGCCAGTAGTGAACGGGGTGTTCTCGGTGCGGAGCAGTACTTC. Amino acids: CASSERGVLGAEQYF.

This clonotype was observed a handful of times. This chain links TRBV7-6 with TRBJ1-5; D not resolved. From germline, CDR1 is SGHVS and CDR2 FNYEAQ. With 2 bases removed from V and 0 bases from J, the gap between germline ends came to 8 bases. There are 15 residues in the CDR3. DNA of the CDR3: TGTGCCAGCAGCTTAAATCCCAATAGCAATCAGCCCCAGCATTTT. This translates into CASSLNPNSNQPQHF.

The chain is built from TRBV10-3 and TRBJ1-1; the D is unclear. CDR3 length: 13 amino acids. The V and J ends lost 6 bases and 6 bases respectively, with 14 bases between them. CDR1 ENHRY and CDR2 SYGVKD come from the germline V gene. The CDR3 sequence is CAISTNGESEAFF. CDR3 bases: TGTGCCATCAGCACTAATGGGGAGTCTGAAGCTTTCTTT.